The 15 T cell receptor beta chains below all came from one sample that was sequenced in a study of radiotherapy plus CTLA-4 blockade in lung cancer. Sequencing used immunoSEQ multiplex PCR; TCRdb keeps in-frame clones, though not all of them. The profile shows tens of thousands of clones, around four fifths of them singletons. Material: peripheral blood, obtained from a patient treated with radiotherapy plus ipilimumab. The receptors originated from a human donor with non-small cell lung cancer whose response to radiotherapy plus ipilimumab could not be evaluated.

The chain uses TRBV7-2 and TRBJ1-1; possibly TRBD1 for D (6 bases). The ends were cut back, 5 bases at V and 1 base at J, with 17 bases in the middle. The CDR3 loop spans 16 amino acids. Germline CDR1 reads SGHTA; CDR2 reads FQGNSA. CDR3 sequence (DNA): TGTGCCAGCAGCGCTACCGGGGGGGCGGAGAACACTGAAGCTTTCTTT. It is translated as CASSATGGAENTEAFF.

V gene TRBV6-6 combines with J gene TRBJ2-5; 11 nucleotides match TRBD1. Losses at the gene ends were 5 bases for V and 1 base for J; bases not matched to a gene: 0. The CDR3 consists of 14 residues. Germline V CDR1 and CDR2: MNHNY, SVGAGI (reference sequence). The CDR3 nucleotides are TGTGCCAGCAGTGGACAGGGGGCCCAAGAGACCCAGTACTTC. Amino acid sequence: CASSGQGAQETQYF.

The V call is TRBV15, the J call TRBJ2-1, with no clear D. The germline V gene encodes CDR1 LNHNV and CDR2 YYDKDF (reference sequence). V lost 1 base and J lost 6, with 4 bases in between. The CDR3 spans 12 residues. This CDR3 reads CATSRGANEQFF. The CDR3 DNA follows: TGTGCCACCAGCAGAGGGGCCAATGAGCAGTTCTTC.

The rearrangement uses TRBV28 and TRBJ2-7; 7 nucleotides match TRBD2. Germline lookup yields CDR1 MDHEN and CDR2 SYDVKM. This CDR3 is built from 15 residues. Losses at the gene ends were 5 bases for V and 5 bases for J; bases not matched to a gene: 12. DNA for the CDR3: TGTGCCAGCAGTCGAAGCGGGGCGCGAGGCGACGAGCAGTACTTC. This encodes CASSRSGARGDEQYF.

The chain recombines TRBV5-4 with TRBJ2-7; tentatively, D is TRBD2 (6 bases). V was cut by 4 bases and J by 2 bases, with 13 bases left in between. The CDR3 is made up of 14 amino acids. Germline lookup yields CDR1 SGHNT and CDR2 YYREEE (reference sequence). The CDR3 reads CASSDPSAPYEQYF. In DNA, the CDR3 is TGTGCCAGCAGCGACCCTAGCGCCCCCTACGAGCAGTACTTC.

The count of this clone is one. Other DNA sequences in this specimen translate into the identical CDR3. The rearrangement links TRBV19 to TRBJ2-7, with 13 nucleotides matching TRBD2. CDR3 length equals 15 residues. The ends lost 4 bases at V and 2 bases at J; junction bases unmatched: 2. CDR1 LNHDA and CDR2 SQIVND come from the germline V gene (reference sequence). The CDR3 is CASSTGLAGPYEQYF. CDR3 coding DNA: TGTGCCAGTAGTACGGGACTAGCGGGACCCTACGAGCAGTACTTC.

The chain recombines TRBV5-1 with TRBJ2-6; a weak D match, TRBD2 (7 bases). Per the germline V gene, CDR1 is SGHRS and CDR2 is YFSETQ. CDR3 length: 16 residues. V was pared by 0 bases and J by 3 bases, with 10 bases between. In nucleotides, the CDR3 is TGCGCCAGCAGCTTGGCCGGGGGGCTTGGGGCCAACGTCCTGACTTTC. This translates into CASSLAGGLGANVLTF. Combining the CDR3 with reference TRBV5-1 and TRBJ2-6 gives the whole variable domain KAGVTQTPRYLIKTRGQQVTLSCSPISGHRSVSWYQQTPGQGLQFLFEYFSETQRNKGNFPGRFSGRQFSNSRSEMNVSTLELGDSALYLCASSLAGGLGANVLTFGAGSRLTVL.

The chain is built from TRBV7-2 and TRBJ2-3; 9 nucleotides align to TRBD2. This CDR3 is built from 15 residues. With 2 bases clipped from V and 4 bases from J, the junction kept 4 bases outside the gene matches. CDR1 and CDR2 (germline): SGHTA, FQGNSA. CDR3 sequence (DNA): TGTGCCAGCAGCTTATGGGTAGCGGGAGCAGATACGCAGTATTTT. Translated, it gives CASSLWVAGADTQYF. The full variable domain, completed using reference TRBV7-2 and TRBJ2-3, is GAGVSQSPSNKVTEKGKDVELRCDPISGHTALYWYRQSLGQGLEFLIYFQGNSAPDKSGLPSDRFSAERTGGSVSTLTIQRTQQEDSAVYLCASSLWVAGADTQYFGPGTRLTVL.

The chain has TRBV12-2 and TRBJ2-5; the D call TRBD1 from the table was never checked on the DNA. TRBV12-2 is termed a pseudogene. The CDR3 covers 14 residues. The CDR3 reads CASRPDRVQETQYF. The CDR3 DNA is TGTGCAAGTCGCCCCGACAGGGTCCAAGAGACCCAGTACTTC.

This clone was recorded once. The DNA of the CDR3 is TGTGCCCGGACGACAGTGAACACTGAAGCTTTCTTT. Residues: CARTTVNTEAFF. The chain recombines TRBV30 with TRBJ1-1, with a weak D call TRBD1 (5 bases). CDR3 size: 12 residues. The germline CDR1 and CDR2 sequences are GTSNPN and SVGIG (reference sequence). Trimming shortened V by 8 bases and J by 0 bases, and 10 bases separated the two germline ends.

This chain connects TRBV9 to TRBJ2-3; 9 positions match TRBD1. J lost 6 bases, V lost 0 bases, and 5 bases had no gene match. Germline V lookup: CDR1 SGDLS, CDR2 YYNGEE. The CDR3 totals 15 residues. This chain's CDR3 is CASSVGPDRGDTQYF. Here the CDR3 DNA reads TGTGCCAGCAGCGTAGGGCCTGACAGGGGGGATACGCAGTATTTT.

V and J are TRBV9 and TRBJ1-5; D is unclear. This CDR3 spans 15 amino acids. The V gene lost 0 bases and the J gene lost 3 bases, with 10 bases spanning the gap. Germline values: CDR1 SGDLS, CDR2 YYNGEE. The CDR3 here is CASSVGPNDNQPQHF. The CDR3 DNA follows: TGTGCCAGCAGCGTAGGCCCTAATGACAATCAGCCCCAGCATTTT.

This rearrangement joins TRBV2 to TRBJ2-6, with 10 bases aligning to TRBD1. This CDR3 is built from 15 residues. Germline V gene data show CDR1 as SNHLY and CDR2 as FYNNEI. Losses at the gene ends were 8 bases for V and 4 bases for J; bases not matched to a gene: 5. DNA for the CDR3: TGTGCCAGCGGACAGGGGGGTTCCGGGGCCAACGTCCTGACTTTC. Translation gives CASGQGGSGANVLTF. Full variable domain (outside the CDR3, taken from reference TRBV2 and TRBJ2-6): EPEVTQTPSHQVTQMGQEVILRCVPISNHLYFYWYRQILGQKVEFLVSFYNNEISEKSEIFDDQFSVERPDGSNFTLKIRSTKLEDSAMYFCASGQGGSGANVLTFGAGSRLTVL.

CDR3 bases: TGTGCCACCAGCGGGAGTCGTGGATTGACTGAAGCTTTCTTT. It is translated as CATSGSRGLTEAFF. J is TRBJ1-1 and V is TRBV15; no firm D call. Germline CDR1 LNHNV, CDR2 YYDKDF (reference sequence). V lost 5 bases and J lost 5, with 15 bases in between. The CDR3 is 14 residues long.

The chain carries TRBV28 and TRBJ1-1; 7 bases map to TRBD1. The V gene end was trimmed by 4 bases and the J gene end by 0 bases; junction bases not matched to a gene: 11. The CDR3 extends over 17 amino acids. Per germline, CDR1 MDHEN and CDR2 SYDVKM. The DNA for the CDR3 is TGTGCCAGCAGTTCCCTCCCGGGACAGACATTGAACACTGAAGCTTTCTTT. Protein product: CASSSLPGQTLNTEAFF. The full variable domain, completed using reference TRBV28 and TRBJ1-1, is DVKVTQSSRYLVKRTGEKVFLECVQDMDHENMFWYRQDPGLGLRLIYFSYDVKMKEKGDIPEGYSVSREKKERFSLILESASTNQTSMYLCASSSLPGQTLNTEAFFGQGTRLTVV.